Following are 14 T cell receptor beta chains from one sample sequenced in a study of T cell responses to AZD1222 COVID-19 vaccine. Assay used: immunoSEQ multiplex PCR; TCRdb lists only in-frame clones, some missing. The sample lists over 130,000 clones, 80% to 95% occurring once. The sample was peripheral blood, taken 28 days after the second AZD1222 dose. These receptors all stem from an adult who received the AZD1222 COVID-19 vaccine.

This sequence joins TRBV2 and TRBJ2-4, with D maybe TRBD2 (5 bases). Germline V CDR1 and CDR2: SNHLY, FYNNEI. Deletions cut 4 bases from V and 6 bases from J, with 16 bases between. The CDR3 has 15 amino acids. DNA of the CDR3: TGTGCCAGCAGTGGACAAACGGGGTTATTAAACATTCAGTACTTC. Protein sequence: CASSGQTGLLNIQYF. Variable domain in full (rest from reference TRBV2 and TRBJ2-4): EPEVTQTPSHQVTQMGQEVILRCVPISNHLYFYWYRQILGQKVEFLVSFYNNEISEKSEIFDDQFSVERPDGSNFTLKIRSTKLEDSAMYFCASSGQTGLLNIQYFGAGTRLSVL.

This sequence joins TRBV19 and TRBJ1-1, with TRBD1 as a possible D gene (6 bases). The CDR3 loop spans 13 amino acids. V dropped 6 bases and J dropped 1 base, with 9 bases sitting between them. Germline V gene lookup returns CDR1 LNHDA and CDR2 SQIVND (reference sequence). The CDR3 sequence is CASRTTGNTEAFF. For the CDR3, the DNA is TGTGCCAGTAGAACGACAGGGAACACTGAAGCTTTCTTT. The full variable domain, with the rest looked up from reference TRBV19 and TRBJ1-1, is DGGITQSPKYLFRKEGQNVTLSCEQNLNHDAMYWYRQDPGQGLRLIYYSQIVNDFQKGDIAEGYSVSREKKESFPLTVTSAQKNPTAFYLCASRTTGNTEAFFGQGTRLTVV.

The J gene is TRBJ2-5, the V gene TRBV19; D gene uncertain. With 4 bases removed from V and 2 bases from J, the gap between germline ends came to 17 bases. The CDR3 totals 16 residues. The germline V gene has CDR1 LNHDA and CDR2 SQIVND (reference sequence). CDR3 sequence: CASSSHPRPRQETQYF. CDR3 coding DNA: TGTGCCAGTAGTAGCCACCCCCGGCCCAGACAAGAGACCCAGTACTTC. Full variable domain (remainder filled in from reference TRBV19 and TRBJ2-5): DGGITQSPKYLFRKEGQNVTLSCEQNLNHDAMYWYRQDPGQGLRLIYYSQIVNDFQKGDIAEGYSVSREKKESFPLTVTSAQKNPTAFYLCASSSHPRPRQETQYFGPGTRLLVL.

This chain's CDR3 is CAWSPGVAGEVTGELFF. In DNA form, the CDR3 reads TGTGCCTGGAGTCCCGGGGTAGCGGGAGAGGTCACCGGGGAGCTGTTTTTT. This chain connects TRBV30 to TRBJ2-2; 9 nucleotides match TRBD2. This CDR3 region has 17 residues. Trimming took 2 bases from V and 4 from J; bases not matched to a gene: 11. Germline CDR1 GTSNPN, CDR2 SVGIG (reference sequence). Based on the CDR3 plus reference TRBV30 and TRBJ2-2, the full variable domain is SQTIHQWPATLVQPVGSPLSLECTVEGTSNPNLYWYRQAAGRGLQLLFYSVGIGQISSEVPQNLSASRPQDRQFILSSKKLLLSDSGFYLCAWSPGVAGEVTGELFFGEGSRLTVL.

This chain links TRBV4-1 with TRBJ1-6, with 8 bases aligning to TRBD1. Unmatched junction bases numbered 6, after V lost 4 bases and J lost 7 bases. Germline assignment: CDR1 MGHRA and CDR2 YSYEKL. The CDR3 runs 15 residues. CDR3 in DNA: TGCGCCAGCAGCCGTACGACAGGGGAAAATTCACCCCTCCACTTT. Translated: CASSRTTGENSPLHF.

V usage is TRBV6-1 and J usage is TRBJ2-3; the match to TRBD2 covers 10 bases. Per germline, CDR1 MNHNS and CDR2 SASEGT. The CDR3 runs to 15 residues. The V and J ends lost 2 bases and 5 bases, in that order; junction bases with no gene match: 4. CDR3 nucleotide sequence: TGTGCCAGCAGTGAACTAGCGGGAGTTTTAGATACGCAGTATTTT. It encodes CASSELAGVLDTQYF.

V and J are TRBV19 and TRBJ2-3; a weak D match, TRBD2 (6 bases). Germline V lookup: CDR1 LNHDA, CDR2 SQIVND (reference sequence). This CDR3 has 15 amino acids. Trimming left V 6 bases short and J 4 bases short, with 17 bases between. The CDR3 loop reads CASRMRTGGADTQYF. The CDR3 nucleotides are TGTGCCAGTAGGATGAGGACCGGCGGGGCAGATACGCAGTATTTT.

This clone was observed once. This rearrangement joins TRBV28 to TRBJ1-3; tentatively, D is TRBD1 (6 bases). The CDR3 totals 19 residues. In germline, CDR1 is MDHEN, CDR2 SYDVKM. V shed 8 bases and J shed 3 bases, with 29 bases lying between them. CDR3 residues: CASGHPSNKGQYYGNTIYF. CDR3 sequence (DNA): TGTGCCAGCGGACACCCTTCGAATAAGGGACAATACTATGGAAACACCATATATTTT.

The rearrangement links TRBV24-1 to TRBJ2-7, with TRBD1 matching 12 bases. J was trimmed by 5 bases and V by 3 bases; bases with no gene match: 4. From germline, CDR1 is KGHDR and CDR2 SFDVKD. This CDR3 region has 15 residues. CDR3 in amino acids: CATSDPGTGGDEQYF. The DNA for the CDR3 is TGTGCCACCAGTGATCCCGGGACAGGGGGCGACGAGCAGTACTTC.

This chain links TRBV4-1 with TRBJ1-5; D gene unclear. V lost 0 bases and J 5 bases, leaving 8 bases between the germline ends. Per the germline V gene, CDR1 is MGHRA and CDR2 is YSYEKL. The CDR3 consists of 14 residues. The CDR3 DNA is TGCGCCAGCAGCCAAGATTGGAGGGATCAGCCCCAGCATTTT. Translating gives CASSQDWRDQPQHF.

This rearrangement joins TRBV7-2 to TRBJ1-4, with D unresolved. Between the trimmed V and J ends, which lost 5 bases and 0 bases, there was a span of 13 bases. CDR1 and CDR2 (germline): SGHTA, FQGNSA. There are 16 residues in the CDR3. CDR3 amino acids: CASSPRTGATNEKLFF. CDR3 nucleotides: TGTGCCAGCAGCCCCAGGACCGGGGCAACTAATGAAAAACTGTTTTTT.

The V call is TRBV19, the J call TRBJ2-1; D remains unclear. CDR1 and CDR2 from the germline V gene are LNHDA and SQIVND (reference sequence). The CDR3 covers 14 residues. The V end was cut by 7 bases, the J end by 4 bases, with 14 bases between. The CDR3 DNA follows: TGTGCCAGTAAAGGGATCACGCGGTACAATGAGCAGTTCTTC. Translation: CASKGITRYNEQFF.

This sequence joins TRBV15 and TRBJ1-4, with D possibly matching TRBD1 (6 bases). V lost 3 bases and J lost 8, with 16 bases in between. Germline V gene sequence: CDR1 LNHNV, CDR2 YYDKDF (reference sequence). The CDR3 sequence is 15 residues long. The CDR3 spells CATSRERGAGEKLFF. In nucleotides, the CDR3 is TGTGCCACCAGCAGGGAACGGGGGGCCGGAGAAAAACTGTTTTTT.

The CDR3 DNA sequence: TGTGCCAAGAAGAAGGGAAAGCGAACTAATGAAAAACTGTTTTTT. Translated, it gives CAKKKGKRTNEKLFF. The chain employs TRBV19 and TRBJ1-4, with D hard to call. The V gene's germline CDR1 is LNHDA and CDR2 SQIVND (reference sequence). This CDR3 comprises 15 residues. Trimming cost V 10 bases and J 1 base, with 16 bases left between them.